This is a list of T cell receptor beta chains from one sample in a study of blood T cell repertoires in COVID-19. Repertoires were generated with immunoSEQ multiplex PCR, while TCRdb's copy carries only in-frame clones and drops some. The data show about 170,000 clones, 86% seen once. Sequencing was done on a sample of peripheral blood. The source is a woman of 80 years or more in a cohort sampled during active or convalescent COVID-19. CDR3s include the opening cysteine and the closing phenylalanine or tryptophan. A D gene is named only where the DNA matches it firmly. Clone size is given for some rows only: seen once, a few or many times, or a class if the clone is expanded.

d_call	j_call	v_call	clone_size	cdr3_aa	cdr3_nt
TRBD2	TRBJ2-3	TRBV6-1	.	CASSASIAGGPTDTQYF	TGTGCCAGCAGTGCCTCAATAGCGGGGGGGCCTACAGATACGCAGTATTTT
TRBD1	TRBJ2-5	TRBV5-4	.	CASSPDREETQYF	TGTGCCAGCAGCCCTGACAGGGAGGAGACCCAGTACTTC
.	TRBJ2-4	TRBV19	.	CASMGRAKNIQYF	TGTGCCAGTATGGGGAGGGCCAAAAACATTCAGTACTTC
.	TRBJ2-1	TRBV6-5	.	CASSRVNYNEQFF	TGTGCCAGCAGCAGGGTGAACTACAATGAGCAGTTCTTC
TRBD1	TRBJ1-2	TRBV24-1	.	CATSEGTGGADIYGYTF	TGTGCCACCAGTGAGGGGACAGGGGGCGCCGACATCTATGGCTACACCTTC
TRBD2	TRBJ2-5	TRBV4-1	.	CASSFLAGEPQTQYF	TGCGCCAGCAGCTTCCTAGCGGGAGAACCCCAGACCCAGTACTTC
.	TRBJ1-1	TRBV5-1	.	CASSFTGNTEAFF	TGCGCCAGCAGCTTCACAGGGAACACTGAAGCTTTCTTT
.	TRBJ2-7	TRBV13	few	CASSSAGSPLYEQYF	TGTGCCAGCAGCTCAGCCGGGTCACCTCTTTACGAGCAGTACTTC
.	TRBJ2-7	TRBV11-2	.	CASSLDRGYEQYF	TGTGCCAGCAGCTTAGACAGGGGATACGAGCAGTACTTC
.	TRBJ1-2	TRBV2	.	CASSATEYGYTF	TGTGCCAGCAGTGCCACAGAGTATGGCTACACCTTC
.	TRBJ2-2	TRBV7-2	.	CASSLAGSGWRTGELFF	TGTGCCAGCAGCTTAGCGGGGTCCGGCTGGAGGACCGGGGAGCTGTTTTTT
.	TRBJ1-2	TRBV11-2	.	CASSRLGANLREDYGYTF	TGTGCCAGCAGCCGATTAGGGGCAAACCTAAGGGAGGACTATGGCTACACCTTC
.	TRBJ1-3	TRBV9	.	CASSFEVGSGNTIYF	TGTGCCAGCAGCTTTGAGGTTGGCTCTGGAAACACCATATATTTT
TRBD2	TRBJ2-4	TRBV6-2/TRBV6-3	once	CASSYSGGRRNIQYF	TGTGCCAGCAGTTACTCCGGCGGGAGAAGGAACATTCAGTACTTC
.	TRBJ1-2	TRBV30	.	CAVGNRAGQGYTF	TGTGCCGTAGGGAACAGGGCCGGGCAGGGCTACACCTTC
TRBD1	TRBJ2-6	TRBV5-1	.	CASSEETGHSGANVLTF	TGCGCCAGCAGCGAAGAGACAGGGCATTCTGGGGCCAACGTCCTGACTTTC
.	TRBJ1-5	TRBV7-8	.	CASSLVGARHQPQHF	TGTGCCAGCAGCTTAGTGGGGGCGCGCCATCAGCCCCAGCATTTT
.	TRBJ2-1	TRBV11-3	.	CASSSGGNSYNEQFF	TGTGCCAGCAGCTCAGGAGGGAACTCCTACAATGAGCAGTTCTTC
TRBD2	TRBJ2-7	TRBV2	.	CASSESLGSGTYEQYF	TGTGCCAGCAGTGAGAGTTTGGGTAGCGGGACCTACGAGCAGTACTTC
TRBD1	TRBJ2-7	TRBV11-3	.	CASSGTVYEQYF	TGTGCCAGCAGCGGGACAGTCTACGAGCAGTACTTC
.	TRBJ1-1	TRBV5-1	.	CASRFNPRQESEAFF	TGCGCCAGCAGGTTTAACCCTCGACAGGAGAGTGAAGCTTTCTTT
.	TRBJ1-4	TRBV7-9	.	CASSRDMTKLFF	TGTGCCAGCAGCCGGGACATGACAAAACTGTTTTTT
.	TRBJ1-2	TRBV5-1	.	CASSLVSGVRGYTF	TGCGCCAGCAGCTTGGTTTCCGGGGTGAGGGGCTACACCTTC
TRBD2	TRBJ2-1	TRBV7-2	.	CASSLASGRNEQFF	TGTGCCAGCAGCTTAGCTAGCGGGAGGAATGAGCAGTTCTTC